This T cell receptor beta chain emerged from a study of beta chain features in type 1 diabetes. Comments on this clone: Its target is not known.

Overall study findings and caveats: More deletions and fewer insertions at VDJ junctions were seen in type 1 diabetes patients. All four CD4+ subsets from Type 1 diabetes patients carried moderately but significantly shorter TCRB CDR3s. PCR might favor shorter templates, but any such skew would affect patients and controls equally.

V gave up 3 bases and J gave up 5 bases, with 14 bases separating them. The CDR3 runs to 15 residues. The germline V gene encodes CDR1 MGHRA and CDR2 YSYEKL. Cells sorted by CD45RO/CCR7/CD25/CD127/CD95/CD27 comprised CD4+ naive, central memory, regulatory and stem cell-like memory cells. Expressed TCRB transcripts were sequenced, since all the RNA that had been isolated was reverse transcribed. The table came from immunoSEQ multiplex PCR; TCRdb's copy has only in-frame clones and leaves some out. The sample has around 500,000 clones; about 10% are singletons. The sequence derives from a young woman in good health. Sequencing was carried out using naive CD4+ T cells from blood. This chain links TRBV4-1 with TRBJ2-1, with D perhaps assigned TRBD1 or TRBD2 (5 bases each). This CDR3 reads CASSQGTRSHNEQFF. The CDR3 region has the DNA TGCGCCAGCAGCCAGGGGACCAGGTCTCACAATGAGCAGTTCTTC.